This T cell receptor (beta chain) came from a study of vaccination effects on CD4 cells after COVID-19. Before any sequencing was done, the ViraFEST assay used viral peptide pools to expand antigen-specific CD4+ T cells. After more than 9 days in culture, the CD4+ T cells were isolated. Neither prior SARS-CoV-2 infection nor positive nucleocapsid antibodies were present in the vaccine recipients. Roughly 2.1 million PBMC were seeded per well and grown in the presence of roughly 11 IU/ml IL-2 and roughly 9.9 ug/ml peptides. Data came from immunoSEQ multiplex PCR; TCRdb stores just in-frame clones and leaves some out. The sample has 27,000 or so clones, 72% seen once. Remarks on this clone: Its antigen is undetermined.

The CDR3 loop spans 16 amino acids. From germline, CDR1 is WNHNN and CDR2 SYGVQD (reference sequence). The V segment lost 2 bases and the J segment 7 bases; nucleotides outside the gene matches: 9. Findings of the study overall: The study found marked clonal contraction of infection- and vaccine-induced clones late after vaccination.

The source was CD4+ T cells from PBMCs cultured with SARS-CoV-2 spike peptides, collected before COVID-19 vaccination. This TCR came from a human donor who received a COVID-19 vaccine. The chain carries TRBV10-1 and TRBJ2-1, with 9 bases lining up with TRBD2. This chain's CDR3 is CASSENPSGRLNEQFF. Here the CDR3 DNA reads TGCGCCAGCAGTGAGAATCCCAGCGGGAGGTTGAATGAGCAGTTCTTC.